This record concerns one T cell receptor beta chain sequence. These data belong to a study of OX40 agonist ivuxolimab in advanced cancers. Across the study: Three individuals attained partial responses, comprising one hepatocellular carcinoma case and two cutaneous melanoma cases.

This CDR3 comprises 15 residues. Trimming pared 3 bases from V and 1 base from J, leaving 12 bases between. Germline loops: CDR1 MNHEY, CDR2 SMNVEV (reference sequence). Data came from immunoSEQ multiplex PCR; TCRdb stores just in-frame clones and leaves some out. Among 12,000 or so clones listed, around 83% were seen once. The sequence derives from an adult with an advanced solid tumor such as melanoma, head and neck, liver or kidney cancer. V usage is TRBV27 and J usage is TRBJ1-1; D not certain. Sequences were derived from CD4+ or CD8+ T cells sorted from blood, sampled in a trial of the OX40 agonist ivuxolimab. CDR3 sequence reads: CASSLQALRNTEAFF. DNA for the CDR3: TGTGCCAGCAGTTTGCAGGCCCTTAGGAACACTGAAGCTTTCTTT.